This T cell receptor beta chain derives from a study of beta chain features in type 1 diabetes. Study-level points and caveats: When VDJ junctions were examined, type 1 diabetes patients showed fewer insertions and more deletions. Whatever favoring of shorter templates PCR might show would apply equally to patients and controls.

All of the isolated RNA was reverse transcribed, so expressed TCRB transcripts were sequenced. The protocol was immunoSEQ multiplex PCR, while the TCRdb copy is restricted to in-frame clones and leaves out a portion. The sample lists almost 350,000 clones; about 18% were seen once. Comment on this clone: Antigen specificity is unknown.

CDR3 length equals 16 residues. V lost 5 bases to trimming and J lost 4 bases, with 21 bases between them. CDR1 ENHRY and CDR2 SYGVKD come from the germline V gene. Sequenced material: naive CD4+ T cells from blood. This chain uses TRBV10-3 with TRBJ2-7, with D maybe TRBD1 (6 bases). This receptor was obtained from a woman under 30 in good health. In nucleotides, the CDR3 is TGTGCCATCAGTATAGTCAGGGGTGGCGGTATATACGAGCAGTACTTC. Its protein is CAISIVRGGGIYEQYF.